Reported below is one TCR beta chain. The antigen remains unidentified. These data come from a study of CD8+ T cells in alopecia areata. Germline-derived CDR1 and CDR2 are SQVTM and ANQGSEA. Trimming took off 4 bases at V and 1 base at J, with 10 bases between the two ends. The length of the CDR3 is 13 residues. Whole-study results and caveats: Normal-skin resident alphabeta T cells also appear among scalp sample sequences.

cDNA serving as the sequencing template came from extracted, reverse transcribed RNA. Libraries were prepared by immunoSEQ multiplex PCR; TCRdb keeps only in-frame clonotypes and omits some of them. The data hold hundreds of thousands of clones, with roughly two thirds observed a single time. The chain recombines TRBV29-1 with TRBJ1-1; maybe TRBD1 (5 bases). The sequence was collected from a human donor with alopecia areata. This sample comprised CD4+ T cells sorted from blood, obtained at week 0. This chain's CDR3 is CSVVRGRNTEAFF. DNA of the CDR3: TGCAGCGTTGTAAGGGGTAGGAACACTGAAGCTTTCTTT. Full variable domain (rest looked up from reference TRBV29-1 and TRBJ1-1): SAVISQKPSRDICQRGTSLTIQCQVDSQVTMMFWYRQQPGQSLTLIATANQGSEATYESGFVIDKFPISRPNLTFSTLTVSNMSPEDSSIYLCSVVRGRNTEAFFGQGTRLTVV.